Shown below are 13 T cell receptor beta chains from a single sample sequenced in a study of T cells in Graves' hyperthyroidism and ophthalmopathy. RNA transcripts gave rise to amplified TCR beta CDR3 regions. First-round RT-PCR of the TCR CDR3 relied on the HTBI primer set. TCRdb reprocessed the multiplex PCR reads via MiXCR and lists one record per CDR3 protein. The sample shows about 640,000 distinct CDR3 sequences, 20% of them seen only once. The sequenced sample consisted of blood. The source of these receptors is a young man with Graves' ophthalmopathy.

This clonotype was observed a handful of times. The rearrangement links TRBV4-1 to TRBJ2-7; possible D gene TRBD1, 5 bases. The CDR3 is made up of 14 amino acids. V was clipped by 0 bases and J by 4 bases, with 10 bases between them. Germline V gives CDR1 MGHRA, CDR2 YSYEKL. CDR3 region: CASSQDVGRYEQYF. CDR3 bases: TGCGCCAGCAGCCAAGATGTGGGGCGGTACGAGCAGTACTTC.

The chain links TRBV25-1 to TRBJ2-7; D is tentatively TRBD1 or TRBD2 (5 bases each). V lost 7 bases to trimming and J lost 3 bases, with 13 bases between them. Germline CDR1 and CDR2: MGHDK and SYGVNS. The CDR3 is 13 amino acids. DNA for the CDR3: TGTGCCAGCAAACTAGGACATAACTACGAGCAGTACTTC. Protein sequence: CASKLGHNYEQYF.

This clonotype was seen only once. The CDR3 loop reads CSARDIANQETQYF. The DNA of the CDR3 is TGCAGTGCTAGAGATATAGCGAACCAAGAGACCCAGTACTTC. J is TRBJ2-5 and V is TRBV20-1, with D possibly TRBD2 on 5 matching bases. Trimming removed 0 bases from V and 0 bases from J, with 8 bases in between. The CDR3 is 14 amino acids. Per the germline V gene, CDR1 is DFQATT and CDR2 is SNEGSKA (reference sequence).

The CDR3 DNA reads TGTGCCAGCAGCTTGGCTCCACGGTACCAAGAGACCCAGTACTTC. Protein sequence: CASSLAPRYQETQYF. This chain links TRBV5-5 with TRBJ2-5, with D unclear. The CDR3 runs 15 residues. In germline, CDR1 is SGHKS, CDR2 YYEKEE (reference sequence). V shed 0 bases and J shed 0 bases, with 9 bases lying between them.

This clonotype showed up just once. A much larger clone differs from this one at a single base, so this may be a read error. The chain employs TRBV2 and TRBJ2-5; 9 bases match TRBD1. This CDR3 spans 13 amino acids. The germline gives CDR1 SNHLY, CDR2 FYNNEI. Trimming at V came to 10 bases and at J to 5 bases, leaving 8 bases not matched to a gene. DNA of the CDR3: TGTGCCAACACAAGGGGACAGGGTGAGACCCAGTACTTC. This translates into CANTRGQGETQYF.

This clonotype was counted many times. This chain links TRBV11-2 with TRBJ2-1, with 8 bases fitting TRBD2. Germline assignment: CDR1 SGHAT and CDR2 FQNNGV. The CDR3 extends over 18 amino acids. V shed 0 bases, J shed 0 bases, and the junction held 7 bases outside the gene matches. Here the CDR3 reads CASSLDTERGPSYNEQFF. Here the CDR3 DNA reads TGTGCCAGCAGCTTAGATACGGAGCGGGGGCCCTCCTACAATGAGCAGTTCTTC.

In this sample, this clonotype turned up a few times. This chain uses TRBV20-1 with TRBJ2-3; 11 nucleotides match TRBD2. V lost 6 bases and J lost 4; bases outside the gene matches: 9. The germline V gene encodes CDR1 DFQATT and CDR2 SNEGSKA (reference sequence). This CDR3 comprises 15 residues. CDR3 residues: CSAALAGVGADTQYF. The DNA of the CDR3 is TGCAGTGCAGCACTAGCGGGAGTAGGCGCAGATACGCAGTATTTT.

This clonotype has a count of ten or more. The chain combines TRBV28 with TRBJ2-5; 9 positions agree with TRBD1. Germline assignment: CDR1 MDHEN and CDR2 SYDVKM. CDR3 size: 14 residues. V lost 6 bases to trimming and J lost 3 bases; unmatched junction nucleotides: 5. The CDR3 spells CASRLWDREETQYF. The CDR3 DNA follows: TGTGCCAGCAGGTTGTGGGACAGGGAAGAGACCCAGTACTTC.

This chain connects TRBV30 to TRBJ2-7, with TRBD1 matching 7 bases. Trimming at V came to 2 bases and at J to 5 bases, leaving 3 bases not matched to a gene. The germline CDR1 and CDR2 sequences are GTSNPN and SVGIG (reference sequence). CDR3 size: 12 residues. CDR3 in amino acids: CAWSTGAHEQYF. CDR3 nucleotides: TGTGCCTGGAGTACAGGGGCCCACGAGCAGTACTTC.

A few counts support this clonotype. The chain combines TRBV7-9 with TRBJ2-1; TRBD2 aligns across 8 bases. V was clipped by 5 bases and J by 7 bases; unmatched bases: 10. CDR1 is SEHNR and CDR2 is FQNEAQ in the germline V gene (reference sequence). The CDR3 loop spans 15 amino acids. In DNA, the CDR3 is TGTGCCAGCAGCCCCGCTAGCGGGTCTCTAAATGAGCAGTTCTTC. Translation gives CASSPASGSLNEQFF.

This clonotype was detected many times. The chain uses TRBV6-1 and TRBJ2-3, with 13 bases that match TRBD2. Unmatched junction bases numbered 7, after V lost 5 bases and J lost 5 bases. The CDR3 extends over 16 amino acids. Germline-derived CDR1 and CDR2 are MNHNS and SASEGT. The CDR3 loop reads CASSYGTSGTEDTQYF. For the CDR3, the DNA is TGTGCCAGCAGTTATGGGACTAGCGGGACCGAAGATACGCAGTATTTT.

This clonotype has at least ten counts. The chain links TRBV3-1 to TRBJ2-7; tentative D call: TRBD2 (5 bases). The CDR3 runs 17 residues. CDR1 LGHDT and CDR2 YNNKEL come from the germline V gene (reference sequence). Trimming shortened V by 4 bases and J by 0 bases, and 19 bases separated the two germline ends. The CDR3 protein is CASSLRDGSSSSYEQYF. The CDR3 coding sequence is TGTGCCAGCAGCCTTCGGGATGGGTCGTCCAGCTCCTACGAGCAGTACTTC.

This clonotype was seen only a few times. The V and J genes are TRBV6-1 and TRBJ2-5, with TRBD2 as a possible D gene (6 bases). This CDR3 has 14 amino acids. The germline gives CDR1 MNHNS, CDR2 SASEGT. Trimming pared 3 bases from V and 7 bases from J, leaving 15 bases between. The CDR3 DNA is TGTGCCAGCAGTGATACGCGGGGCGGGTGGACCCAGTACTTC. Protein sequence: CASSDTRGGWTQYF.